Presented here are 11 T cell receptor beta chains from one specimen sequenced in a study of T cell responses to AZD1222 COVID-19 vaccine. Measured with immunoSEQ multiplex PCR; TCRdb has only the in-frame clones, and not every one. The sample holds approximately 99,000 clones, roughly 89% seen once. This specimen was peripheral blood, taken on day 0 of MenACWY control vaccination. Receptor source: an adult in good health.

The chain couples TRBV4-1 to TRBJ1-3, with a possible D match to TRBD1 (5 bases). Germline V gene data show CDR1 as MGHRA and CDR2 as YSYEKL. Trimming shortened V by 0 bases and J by 1 base, and 13 bases separated the two germline ends. This CDR3 has 17 residues. The CDR3 sequence: CASSQEEGTRSGNTIYF. DNA of the CDR3: TGCGCCAGCAGCCAAGAGGAGGGGACTCGTTCTGGAAACACCATATATTTT.

The V call is TRBV4-3, the J call TRBJ1-2; the D gene is possibly TRBD1 (5 bases). The CDR3 covers 13 residues. CDR1 is LGHNA and CDR2 is YSLEER in the germline V gene. With 3 bases removed from V and 3 bases from J, the gap between germline ends came to 8 bases. CDR3 protein: CASSQGRDYGYTF. In DNA, the CDR3 is TGCGCCAGCAGCCAGGGGCGCGACTATGGCTACACCTTC.

The J gene is TRBJ2-7, the V gene TRBV6-2 or TRBV6-3; D might be TRBD1 or TRBD2, each matching 5 bases. Germline-derived CDR1 and CDR2 are MNHEY and SVGEGT. The CDR3 has 15 residues. Trimming took 0 bases from V and 6 from J, leaving 15 bases between them. The CDR3 sequence: CASSYSRGFQGEQYF. The DNA of the CDR3 is TGTGCCAGCAGTTACTCGAGGGGTTTCCAGGGCGAGCAGTACTTC.

Here the CDR3 DNA reads TGCGCCAGCAGCCTCGGGGGCGGGGTAGGATATGAGCAGTTCTTC. The encoded protein is CASSLGGGVGYEQFF. V gene TRBV4-1 combines with J gene TRBJ2-1, with D perhaps given as TRBD1 or TRBD2 (6 bases each). This CDR3 comprises 15 residues. CDR1 is MGHRA and CDR2 is YSYEKL in the germline V gene. The V and J ends lost 4 bases and 8 bases respectively, with 18 bases between them.

J is TRBJ2-2 and V is TRBV18; D perhaps matches TRBD2 (6 bases). Looked up from germline, CDR1 is KGHSH and CDR2 is LQKENI. Trimming took 3 bases from V and 4 from J, leaving 9 bases between them. The length of the CDR3 is 14 residues. CDR3 nucleotides: TGTGCCAGCTCACCGGGACTGGTCACCGGGGAGCTGTTTTTT. Protein sequence: CASSPGLVTGELFF.

This chain joins TRBV7-3 and TRBJ2-7; D is unclear. Trimming shortened V by 5 bases and J by 3 bases, and 2 bases separated the two germline ends. The CDR3 spans 10 residues. Per the germline V gene, CDR1 is SGHTA and CDR2 is FQGTGA. The DNA of the CDR3 is TGTGCCAGCAGCCACTACGAGCAGTACTTC. It codes for CASSHYEQYF.

The rearrangement uses TRBV5-6 and TRBJ2-5, with D unresolved. V lost 3 bases and J 0 bases, leaving 6 bases between the germline ends. The CDR3 extends over 13 amino acids. Germline CDR1 and CDR2: SGHDT and YYEEEE. The CDR3 DNA reads TGTGCCAGCAGCTACGACTACCAAGAGACCCAGTACTTC. Amino acids: CASSYDYQETQYF.

V usage is TRBV6-2 or TRBV6-3 and J usage is TRBJ2-7, with TRBD1 identical over 9 bases. The CDR3 is 14 residues long. Germline lookup yields CDR1 MNHEY and CDR2 SVGEGT. V lost 2 bases, J lost 2 bases, and 1 base stayed unmatched. CDR3 nucleotides: TGTGCCAGCAGTTACGGGACAGGGCCCTACGAGCAGTACTTC. Its translation: CASSYGTGPYEQYF.

This chain joins TRBV6-6 and TRBJ1-2; 11 bases are a match to TRBD1. CDR1 and CDR2 (germline): MNHNY, SVGAGI (reference sequence). CDR3 size: 16 residues. J gave up 2 bases and V 2 bases, and 4 bases lay outside the gene matches. In DNA form, the CDR3 reads TGTGCCAGCAGTTACCCCGGACAGGGGGCGAACTATGGCTACACCTTC. It is translated as CASSYPGQGANYGYTF.

The gene calls are TRBV3-1 (or the pseudogene TRBV3-2) and TRBJ2-1; 11 nucleotides line up with TRBD2. The V and J ends lost 0 bases and 3 bases, in that order; junction bases with no gene match: 1. The CDR3 consists of 16 residues. Germline V gives CDR1 LGHDT, CDR2 YNNKEL (reference sequence). The CDR3 sequence is CASSQDSGGGYNEQFF. In DNA form, the CDR3 reads TGTGCCAGCAGCCAAGATAGCGGGGGGGGCTACAATGAGCAGTTCTTC.

CDR3 DNA sequence: TGTGCCAGCAGTTACGGGGAGGGGAACACTGAAGCTTTCTTT. Its protein is CASSYGEGNTEAFF. V and J are TRBV6-5 and TRBJ1-1; D gene uncertain. CDR1 MNHEY and CDR2 SVGAGI come from the germline V gene. The CDR3 has 14 amino acids. Trimming stripped 2 bases from V and 1 base from J, with 8 bases between.